The source of this T cell receptor (beta chain) is a study of cytomegalovirus exposure and HLA in healthy donors. Study-wide context: About 80 million unique TCR sequences came from HLA-typed donors in an early release. General study results and limits: The classifier reportedly diagnosed cytomegalovirus status with high specificity and sensitivity.

On this clone: What it recognizes is unknown.

The PCR employed 60 Vbeta primers together with 13 Jbeta primers. Measured with immunoSEQ multiplex PCR; TCRdb has only the in-frame clones, and not every one. The sample records some 180,000 clones, 84% being singletons. The CDR3 has 16 amino acids. Germline V lookup: CDR1 LNHNV, CDR2 YYDKDF (reference sequence). The V and J ends lost 0 bases and 10 bases, in that order; junction bases with no gene match: 14. The sample comprised PBMCs. The sequence was collected from a girl aged 2 to 10 in good health and CMV-seropositive. The rearrangement joins TRBV15 to TRBJ1-2; TRBD1 matches 7 bases. The CDR3 coding sequence is TGTGCCACCAGCAGAGATCGAGCTACACGGGACAGTTCCTACACCTTC. Amino acids: CATSRDRATRDSSYTF. Complete variable domain (other parts from reference TRBV15 and TRBJ1-2): DAMVIQNPRYQVTQFGKPVTLSCSQTLNHNVMYWYQQKSSQAPKLLFHYYDKDFNNEADTPDNFQSRRPNTSFCFLDIRSPGLGDTAMYLCATSRDRATRDSSYTFGSGTRLTVV.